The 23 T cell receptor beta chains given below trace back to one sample, sequenced in a study of blood T cell repertoires in COVID-19. The protocol was immunoSEQ multiplex PCR, while the TCRdb copy is restricted to in-frame clones and leaves out a portion. The table has roughly 200,000 clones, 82% seen once. The sequenced material came from PBMCs or T cells enriched from blood (not recorded which). Every receptor here comes from a woman in her sixties with acute COVID-19.

V usage is TRBV5-1 and J usage is TRBJ2-5; 10 bases line up with TRBD2. Germline loops: CDR1 SGHRS, CDR2 YFSETQ. The CDR3 is 13 amino acids. V lost 4 bases to trimming and J lost 5 bases; unmatched junction nucleotides: 2. CDR3 nucleotide sequence: TGCGCCAGCAGCCCGGGACTAGCGGAGACCCAGTACTTC. The encoded protein is CASSPGLAETQYF.

This clone was seen more than once but under ten times. CDR3 nucleotides: TGTGCCAGCAGCCAAGGACTAGCGGGGGGGCAGACCCAGTACTTC. It is translated as CASSQGLAGGQTQYF. The chain is built from TRBV3-1 (or the pseudogene TRBV3-2) and TRBJ2-5; TRBD2 matches 14 bases. Germline V gene lookup returns CDR1 LGHDT and CDR2 YNNKEL (reference sequence). The V segment lost 1 base and the J segment 6 bases; nucleotides outside the gene matches: 1. This CDR3 is built from 15 residues.

The chain combines TRBV7-9 with TRBJ2-3; 11 bases match TRBD2. The CDR3 runs 16 residues. CDR1 is SEHNR, CDR2 FQNEAQ, per germline (reference sequence). The V gene end was trimmed by 1 base and the J gene end by 2 bases; junction bases not matched to a gene: 2. CDR3 DNA: TGTGCCAGCAGCTTAGTTAGCGGGGGGGCCACAGATACGCAGTATTTT. This codes for CASSLVSGGATDTQYF.

The rearrangement uses TRBV4-3 and TRBJ2-2, with D tentatively TRBD2 (6 bases). The V gene lost 0 bases and the J gene lost 5 bases, with 16 bases spanning the gap. From germline, CDR1 is LGHNA and CDR2 YSLEER. The CDR3 loop spans 17 amino acids. The CDR3 coding sequence is TGCGCCAGCAGCCAAGATCGAGTCCGGGGGAGTACCGGGGAGCTGTTTTTT. Translated: CASSQDRVRGSTGELFF.

In this sample, this clone turned up a few times. The chain recombines TRBV7-6 with TRBJ2-3, with D possibly TRBD1 on 5 matching bases. V gave up 2 bases and J gave up 1 base, with 10 bases separating them. Germline CDR1 SGHVS, CDR2 FNYEAQ. The CDR3 totals 15 residues. CDR3 protein: CASSLPGHGTDTQYF. In DNA, the CDR3 is TGTGCCAGCAGCTTACCAGGGCATGGCACAGATACGCAGTATTTT.

The chain combines TRBV5-1 with TRBJ2-7; a possible D gene is TRBD1 (6 bases). V lost 2 bases to trimming and J lost 1 base, with 7 bases between them. The CDR3 extends over 13 amino acids. Per the germline V gene, CDR1 is SGHRS and CDR2 is YFSETQ. The CDR3 spells CASSFQGSYEQYF. The CDR3 coding sequence is TGCGCCAGCAGCTTTCAGGGGTCCTACGAGCAGTACTTC.

The gene calls are TRBV10-3 and TRBJ2-2, with a weak D call TRBD1 (6 bases). Trimming pared 3 bases from V and 5 bases from J, leaving 7 bases between. The CDR3 consists of 13 residues. CDR1 is ENHRY and CDR2 is SYGVKD in the germline V gene. CDR3 DNA: TGTGCCATCAGTGAACAGGGAACCGGGGAGCTGTTTTTT. Encoded protein: CAISEQGTGELFF.

The J gene is TRBJ1-1, the V gene TRBV5-1; TRBD1 might be the D (5 bases). The germline V gene has CDR1 SGHRS and CDR2 YFSETQ. Trimming shortened V by 0 bases and J by 7 bases, and 10 bases separated the two germline ends. This CDR3 is 13 amino acids long. CDR3 in DNA: TGCGCCAGCAGCTTGGAGCAGGGCGGTGAAGCTTTCTTT. Its translation is CASSLEQGGEAFF.

The V gene is TRBV27, the J gene TRBJ2-2, with a possible D match to TRBD1 (6 bases). Germline V gives CDR1 MNHEY, CDR2 SMNVEV (reference sequence). The CDR3 contains 15 residues. V was cut by 6 bases and J by 4 bases, with 15 bases left in between. In nucleotides, the CDR3 is TGTGCCAGCAGCTCCCACGGACAGATCACCGGGGAGCTGTTTTTT. Its protein product is CASSSHGQITGELFF.

This chain joins TRBV5-5 and TRBJ2-3; 7 bases agree with TRBD1. Per the germline V gene, CDR1 is SGHKS and CDR2 is YYEKEE (reference sequence). V was clipped by 0 bases and J by 3 bases; unmatched bases: 4. The CDR3 sequence is 15 residues long. The CDR3 sequence: CASSLGQGITDTQYF. Written as DNA, the CDR3 is TGTGCCAGCAGCTTGGGACAGGGAATTACAGATACGCAGTATTTT. Full variable domain (remainder filled in from reference TRBV5-5 and TRBJ2-3): DAGVTQSPTHLIKTRGQQVTLRCSPISGHKSVSWYQQVLGQGPQFIFQYYEKEERGRGNFPDRFSARQFPNYSSELNVNALLLGDSALYLCASSLGQGITDTQYFGPGTRLTVL.

This chain links TRBV18 with TRBJ1-4; 8 nucleotides agree with TRBD1. Germline-derived CDR1 and CDR2 are KGHSH and LQKENI. The junction had 14 bases not matched to a gene; V was cut back by 2 bases and J by 15 bases. The CDR3 is made up of 15 amino acids. The chain's CDR3 is CASSPGAGGARLLFF. In DNA form, the CDR3 reads TGTGCCAGCTCACCAGGGGCAGGGGGCGCGAGGTTGTTGTTTTTT.

The chain joins TRBV4-2 to TRBJ2-1; D ambiguous. V was cut by 0 bases and J by 0 bases, with 12 bases left in between. The CDR3 is made up of 17 amino acids. CDR1 and CDR2 (germline): LGHNA, YNFKEQ. CDR3 residues: CASSQDLGADSYNEQFF. CDR3 coding DNA: TGTGCCAGCAGCCAAGATTTAGGCGCGGACTCCTACAATGAGCAGTTCTTC.

The V gene is TRBV3-1 (or the pseudogene TRBV3-2), the J gene TRBJ1-1, with D possibly being TRBD1 (6 bases). Trimming stripped 0 bases from V and 8 bases from J, with 10 bases between. From germline, CDR1 is LGHDT and CDR2 YNNKEL (reference sequence). The CDR3 has 13 amino acids. CDR3 bases: TGTGCCAGCAGCCAAGATCAACAGGGCGAAGCTTTCTTT. Translation: CASSQDQQGEAFF.

This sequence joins TRBV5-4 and TRBJ2-3; 7 nucleotides agree with TRBD2. Germline CDR1 and CDR2: SGHNT and YYREEE (reference sequence). With V trimmed by 1 base and J by 0 bases, 5 bases remained unmatched. The length of the CDR3 is 16 residues. The CDR3: CASSLMTSQSTDTQYF. CDR3 nucleotides: TGTGCCAGCAGCTTGATGACTAGCCAAAGCACAGATACGCAGTATTTT.

This clone was recorded a few times. This sequence joins TRBV18 and TRBJ2-2; 7 positions agree with TRBD1. The V segment lost 1 base and the J segment 0 bases; nucleotides outside the gene matches: 5. Germline V gene sequence: CDR1 KGHSH, CDR2 LQKENI. The CDR3 covers 17 residues. CDR3 protein: CASSPLGGRSNTGELFF. The CDR3 nucleotides read TGTGCCAGCTCACCACTAGGGGGCCGGTCGAACACCGGGGAGCTGTTTTTT.

The chain recombines TRBV27 with TRBJ1-5; 11 bases line up with TRBD1. The CDR3 loop spans 15 amino acids. V lost 8 bases, J lost 0 bases, and 3 bases stayed unmatched. Germline assignment: CDR1 MNHEY and CDR2 SMNVEV (reference sequence). The CDR3 sequence is CASGQGARSNQPQHF. CDR3 nucleotide sequence: TGTGCCAGCGGACAGGGGGCGCGTAGCAATCAGCCCCAGCATTTT.

CDR3 DNA: TGTGCCAGCAGCCGGACAGGGAGTTATACCGGGGAGCTGTTTTTT. This translates into CASSRTGSYTGELFF. The gene calls are TRBV5-8 and TRBJ2-2, with TRBD1 identical over 8 bases. V shed 4 bases, J shed 5 bases, and the junction held 7 bases outside the gene matches. Germline V gene data show CDR1 as SGHTS and CDR2 as YDEGEE. The CDR3 is made up of 15 amino acids.

The genes are TRBV6-5 and TRBJ1-2; TRBD1 is a possible D gene (6 bases). Germline-derived CDR1 and CDR2 are MNHEY and SVGAGI. The CDR3 is 13 amino acids. Trimming removed 9 bases from V and 4 bases from J, with 15 bases in between. CDR3 DNA: TGTGCCAGTACCTCCGACAGGACCTATGGCTACACCTTC. Its protein product is CASTSDRTYGYTF.

The CDR3 sequence: CASSLALRSANTGELFF. The CDR3 DNA reads TGTGCCAGCAGCTTGGCCCTACGGTCCGCGAACACCGGGGAGCTGTTTTTT. The chain combines TRBV5-6 with TRBJ2-2; no firm D call. There are 17 residues in the CDR3. Germline-derived CDR1 and CDR2 are SGHDT and YYEEEE. V was cut by 0 bases and J by 0 bases, with 12 bases left in between.

The sample holds a few counts of this clone. Other DNA sequences in this specimen translate into the identical CDR3. V is TRBV2 and J is TRBJ2-3, with 8 bases identical to TRBD1. This CDR3 contains 14 residues. With 6 bases clipped from V and 3 bases from J, the junction kept 5 bases outside the gene matches. Looked up from germline, CDR1 is SNHLY and CDR2 is FYNNEI. The chain's CDR3 is CASRRTGRTDTQYF. As DNA, the CDR3 is TGTGCCAGCAGAAGGACAGGGCGGACAGATACGCAGTATTTT.

The chain joins TRBV2 to TRBJ2-2; maybe TRBD1 (5 bases). The V end lost 5 bases, the J end lost 11 bases, and 18 bases lay between the germline ends. CDR1 and CDR2 from the germline V gene are SNHLY and FYNNEI. The CDR3 totals 14 residues. The CDR3 is CASSPDRMAIELFF. The CDR3, as DNA: TGTGCCAGCAGTCCAGACAGAATGGCTATTGAGCTGTTTTTT.

This clone occurred once. The chain uses TRBV30 and TRBJ1-2; 7 nucleotides agree with TRBD1. Germline loops: CDR1 GTSNPN, CDR2 SVGIG (reference sequence). With 7 bases clipped from V and 3 bases from J, the junction kept 11 bases outside the gene matches. The CDR3 totals 14 residues. The CDR3 spells CASGQALGYYGYTF. CDR3 DNA sequence: TGTGCCTCAGGACAGGCACTGGGATACTATGGCTACACCTTC.

V is TRBV4-3 and J is TRBJ1-2; no clear D. V lost 0 bases and J lost 8, with 10 bases in between. CDR3 length: 13 residues. Germline CDR1 and CDR2: LGHNA and YSLEER. The CDR3 region is CASSQDHNIGYTF. The CDR3 DNA reads TGCGCCAGCAGCCAAGATCATAACATCGGCTACACCTTC.